These T cell receptor beta chains were read from a single sample in a study of OX40 agonist ivuxolimab in advanced cancers. The repertoire was sequenced with immunoSEQ multiplex PCR; TCRdb's copy has only in-frame clones and lacks some. The data hold over 25,000 clones, with nearly 95% observed a single time. The material sequenced was CD4+ or CD8+ T cells sorted from blood, taken in a trial of the OX40 agonist ivuxolimab. These TCRs come from an adult with an advanced solid tumor such as melanoma, head and neck, liver or kidney cancer. The CDR3 runs from the conserved cysteine through the conserved F or W. The D gene is left open where the match is weak. Size values are once, few and many counts, or a class for expanded clones, and some rows have none.

J gene	V gene	D gene	clone size	CDR3 protein	CDR3 DNA
TRBJ2-1	TRBV4-1	.	.	CASSQDFHRDNEQFF	TGCGCCAGCAGCCAAGATTTTCATAGGGACAATGAGCAGTTCTTC
TRBJ2-5	TRBV9	TRBD1	.	CASSHTGQGAGETQYF	TGTGCCAGCAGCCATACGGGACAGGGGGCCGGAGAGACCCAGTACTTC
TRBJ2-7	TRBV7-9	.	once	CASSPRPSSYEQYF	TGTGCCAGCAGCCCCCGACCAAGCTCCTACGAGCAGTACTTC
TRBJ2-7	TRBV4-1	.	.	CASSHNSYEQYF	TGCGCCAGCAGCCATAACAGCTACGAGCAGTACTTC
TRBJ1-1	TRBV7-6	.	.	CASSLALSDWAEAFF	TGTGCCAGCAGCTTAGCGCTCAGCGACTGGGCCGAAGCTTTCTTT
TRBJ1-1	TRBV13	.	.	CASSPTTGAMNTEAFF	TGTGCCAGCAGCCCAACCACGGGGGCCATGAACACTGAAGCTTTCTTT
TRBJ2-7	TRBV6-1	TRBD2	.	CASSEPGLDRNYEQYF	TGTGCCAGCAGTGAACCGGGACTAGACCGCAACTACGAGCAGTACTTC
TRBJ1-1	TRBV5-6	.	.	CASSLVGESDTEAFF	TGTGCCAGCAGCTTGGTTGGGGAATCGGACACTGAAGCTTTCTTT
TRBJ2-5	TRBV6-1	TRBD1	.	CASRTGTEIAETQYF	TGTGCCAGCAGAACGGGGACAGAAATAGCCGAGACCCAGTACTTC
TRBJ2-1	TRBV6-4	.	once	CASSDDHSTYNEQFF	TGTGCCAGCAGTGACGACCATAGCACCTACAATGAGCAGTTCTTC
TRBJ1-5	TRBV27	.	once	CASSAGVGRPQHF	TGTGCCAGCAGCGCAGGAGTGGGGCGGCCCCAGCATTTT
TRBJ1-1	TRBV6-5	TRBD1	.	CASSYGWTGVTEAFF	TGTGCCAGCAGTTACGGCTGGACAGGGGTCACTGAAGCTTTCTTT
TRBJ2-1	TRBV13	.	.	CASSLGLEIYNEQFF	TGTGCCAGCAGCTTAGGCCTAGAAATCTACAATGAGCAGTTCTTC
TRBJ2-7	TRBV29-1	.	.	CSVPGRVAYEQYF	TGCAGCGTTCCAGGGCGGGTCGCCTACGAGCAGTACTTC
TRBJ2-7	TRBV15	.	.	CATSREIGDTYEQYF	TGTGCCACCAGCAGAGAGATCGGGGACACCTACGAGCAGTACTTC
TRBJ1-5	TRBV29-1	.	few	CSVVSQGNQPQHF	TGCAGCGTTGTAAGTCAGGGTAATCAGCCCCAGCATTTT
TRBJ2-7	TRBV5-6	TRBD1	.	CASNRDRTEQYF	TGTGCCAGCAACCGGGACAGGACCGAGCAGTACTTC
TRBJ2-6	TRBV15	TRBD1	.	CATSRVQGSGANVLTF	TGTGCCACCAGCAGAGTACAGGGGTCTGGGGCCAACGTCCTGACTTTC
TRBJ1-3	TRBV15	.	.	CATSRVEGVGNTIYF	TGTGCCACCAGCAGAGTCGAAGGGGTTGGAAACACCATATATTTT
TRBJ2-1	TRBV2	TRBD2	.	CASSRLAGAPSSYNEQFF	TGTGCCAGCAGTCGGCTAGCGGGAGCCCCGAGCTCCTACAATGAGCAGTTCTTC
TRBJ1-1	TRBV5-4	.	.	CASSLGTLQFEAFF	TGTGCCAGCAGCTTGGGAACCCTCCAGTTTGAAGCTTTCTTT
TRBJ2-1	TRBV27	.	.	CASSPPGWGSYNEQFF	TGTGCCAGCAGTCCACCGGGATGGGGCTCCTACAATGAGCAGTTCTTC